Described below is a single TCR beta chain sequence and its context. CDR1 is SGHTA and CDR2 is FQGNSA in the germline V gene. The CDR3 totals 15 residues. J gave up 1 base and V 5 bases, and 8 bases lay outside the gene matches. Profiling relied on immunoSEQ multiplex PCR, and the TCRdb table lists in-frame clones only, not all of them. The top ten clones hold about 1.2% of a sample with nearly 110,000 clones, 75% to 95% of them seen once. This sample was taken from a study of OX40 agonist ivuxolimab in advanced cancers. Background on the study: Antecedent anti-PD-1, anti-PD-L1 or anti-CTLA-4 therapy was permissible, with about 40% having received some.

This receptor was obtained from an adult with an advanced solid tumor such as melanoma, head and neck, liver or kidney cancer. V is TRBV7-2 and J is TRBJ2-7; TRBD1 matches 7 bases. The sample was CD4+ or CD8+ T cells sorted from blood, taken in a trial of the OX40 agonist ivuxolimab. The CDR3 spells CASSLRRDRSYEQYF. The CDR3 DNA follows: TGTGCCAGCAGCCTCCGCCGGGACAGATCCTACGAGCAGTACTTC.